This T cell receptor beta chain was documented in a study of human thymus T cells. The study's findings and limits: Related work showed strongly overlapping thymic repertoires across unrelated individuals.

Details on this clone: Its antigen is not known.

Trimming removed 2 bases from V and 5 bases from J, with 9 bases in between. The V gene's germline CDR1 is MNHEY and CDR2 SVGAGI. This CDR3 is 13 amino acids long. TCRdb's table, derived via immunoSEQ multiplex PCR, lists solely in-frame clones and lacks some. The data show 120,000 or so clones, around 94% seen once. Resections from corrective heart surgery provided thymus tissue. Material: thymus tissue. The TCR originated in a boy less than two years old with a congenital heart defect but otherwise immunologically healthy. The J gene is TRBJ1-1, the V gene TRBV6-5; D unresolved. Here the CDR3 reads CASSYARRTEAFF. CDR3 nucleotide sequence: TGTGCCAGCAGTTACGCTAGGAGGACTGAAGCTTTCTTT.